These 24 T cell receptor beta chains were all obtained from the same sample, sequenced in a study of cytomegalovirus exposure and HLA in healthy donors. Repertoires were generated with immunoSEQ multiplex PCR, while TCRdb's copy carries only in-frame clones and drops some. Here the sample spans hundreds of thousands of clones, just under 90% being singletons. The sample taken for sequencing was PBMCs. The receptors here all came from a man between 18 and 35 years old in good health and CMV-seronegative.

CDR3 residues: CASSLRSSSYNSPLHF. Written as DNA, the CDR3 is TGTGCCAGCAGTTTACGGTCGAGCTCCTATAATTCACCCCTCCACTTT. The chain has TRBV27 and TRBJ1-6; D gene ambiguous. Germline lookup yields CDR1 MNHEY and CDR2 SMNVEV (reference sequence). CDR3 length equals 16 residues. The V and J ends lost 2 bases and 0 bases respectively, with 8 bases between them.

V gene TRBV28 combines with J gene TRBJ2-3, with 11 bases matching TRBD2. CDR1 MDHEN and CDR2 SYDVKM come from the germline V gene. This CDR3 comprises 16 residues. Trimming took 6 bases from V and 5 from J; bases not matched to a gene: 10. DNA of the CDR3: TGTGCCAGCAGGGGGGCCCTGGGACTAGCGGTAGATACGCAGTATTTT. Its protein is CASRGALGLAVDTQYF.

The chain is built from TRBV30 and TRBJ2-1; tentative D call: TRBD2 (6 bases). Trimming shortened V by 5 bases and J by 1 base, and 18 bases separated the two germline ends. Germline V gives CDR1 GTSNPN, CDR2 SVGIG (reference sequence). The CDR3 sequence is 16 residues long. CDR3 DNA sequence: TGTGCCTGGGCGGCCGGGTCTCTAGCGTCCTACAATGAGCAGTTCTTC. This translates into CAWAAGSLASYNEQFF. The full variable domain, with the rest looked up from reference TRBV30 and TRBJ2-1, is SQTIHQWPATLVQPVGSPLSLECTVEGTSNPNLYWYRQAAGRGLQLLFYSVGIGQISSEVPQNLSASRPQDRQFILSSKKLLLSDSGFYLCAWAAGSLASYNEQFFGPGTRLTVL.

This clone showed up just once. This sample includes further DNA sequences coding for the same CDR3. The rearrangement links TRBV11-2 to TRBJ2-1; the D is unclear. V was shortened by 3 bases and J by 5 bases, with 8 bases between the two germline ends. Per the germline V gene, CDR1 is SGHAT and CDR2 is FQNNGV. CDR3 size: 13 residues. Written as DNA, the CDR3 is TGTGCCAGCAGCTTGGGCCTCGACAATGAGCAGTTCTTC. Translation gives CASSLGLDNEQFF.

The rearrangement joins TRBV11-2 to TRBJ2-7; 8 bases align to TRBD1. V dropped 2 bases and J dropped 12; count of bases not matched to a gene: 9. This CDR3 is 13 amino acids long. Germline V gene lookup returns CDR1 SGHAT and CDR2 FQNNGV. The chain's CDR3 is CASSLTLYRGSYF. The CDR3 bases are TGTGCCAGCAGCTTAACTCTCTACAGGGGGTCGTACTTC. Full variable domain (remainder filled in from reference TRBV11-2 and TRBJ2-7): EAGVAQSPRYKIIEKRQSVAFWCNPISGHATLYWYQQILGQGPKLLIQFQNNGVVDDSQLPKDRFSAERLKGVDSTLKIQPAKLEDSAVYLCASSLTLYRGSYFGPGTRLTVT.

The chain links TRBV9 to TRBJ2-7, with D unclear. With 2 bases removed from V and 6 bases from J, the gap between germline ends came to 15 bases. CDR3 length equals 14 residues. From germline, CDR1 is SGDLS and CDR2 YYNGEE. In nucleotides, the CDR3 is TGTGCCAGCAGCGTTGACCCTAGGAGACGCGAGCAGTACTTC. It specifies CASSVDPRRREQYF.

The V gene is TRBV5-1, the J gene TRBJ2-5; TRBD1 agrees at 7 bases. CDR1 SGHRS and CDR2 YFSETQ come from the germline V gene. V was pared by 1 base and J by 5 bases, with 5 bases of the junction left unmatched. This CDR3 contains 14 residues. CDR3 DNA: TGCGCCAGCAGCTTGCAGGGGGACGGGGAGACCCAGTACTTC. Residues: CASSLQGDGETQYF.

This CDR3 reads CASRKTGGYEQYF. The CDR3 nucleotides read TGTGCCAGCAGGAAGACAGGGGGGTACGAGCAGTACTTC. This chain links TRBV7-9 with TRBJ2-7; 9 bases agree with TRBD1. V shed 6 bases and J 4 bases; nucleotides not matched to a gene: 4. The CDR3 contains 13 residues. Germline V gene data show CDR1 as SEHNR and CDR2 as FQNEAQ (reference sequence).

Remarks on this clone: Distinct nucleotide sequences in the sample also encode this CDR3. The gene calls are TRBV29-1 and TRBJ2-2; 9 positions match TRBD2. The CDR3 spans 16 residues. With 6 bases clipped from V and 3 bases from J, the junction kept 11 bases outside the gene matches. The V gene's germline CDR1 is SQVTM and CDR2 ANQGSEA. DNA for the CDR3: TGCAGCGTACAACGGCGGGGGGGCATTGACACCGGGGAGCTGTTTTTT. Protein product: CSVQRRGGIDTGELFF.

This clone was observed a single time. J is TRBJ2-7 and V is TRBV5-1, with 9 bases lining up with TRBD2. The CDR3 totals 14 residues. Germline CDR1 is SGHRS and CDR2 is YFSETQ. The V and J ends lost 4 bases and 5 bases, in that order; junction bases with no gene match: 7. The CDR3: CASSPTLAGNEQYF. The CDR3 region has the DNA TGCGCCAGCAGCCCCACCCTAGCGGGGAACGAGCAGTACTTC.

The CDR3 loop is CAISKTDLNTIYF. The CDR3 bases are TGTGCCATCAGTAAAACAGATCTTAACACCATATATTTT. The chain combines TRBV10-3 with TRBJ1-3, with D hard to call. Trimming took 5 bases from V and 7 from J, leaving 12 bases between them. The germline V gene encodes CDR1 ENHRY and CDR2 SYGVKD. The CDR3 spans 13 residues.

V usage is TRBV5-6 and J usage is TRBJ2-7, with D tentatively TRBD1 (6 bases). The CDR3 runs to 16 residues. The V gene lost 6 bases and the J gene lost 2 bases, with 21 bases spanning the gap. The germline V gene has CDR1 SGHDT and CDR2 YYEEEE. The CDR3 protein is CASTLGSWTDPYEQYF. CDR3 in DNA: TGTGCCAGCACCCTGGGGTCCTGGACAGACCCCTACGAGCAGTACTTC.

The chain uses TRBV10-2 and TRBJ2-7; 11 nucleotides align to TRBD2. The CDR3 spans 16 residues. V dropped 1 base and J dropped 0; count of bases not matched to a gene: 2. Germline CDR1 reads WSHSY; CDR2 reads SAAADI. CDR3 residues: CASSEYSGRASYEQYF. The CDR3 coding sequence is TGCGCCAGCAGTGAGTATAGCGGGAGGGCCTCCTACGAGCAGTACTTC.

This chain joins TRBV4-3 and TRBJ2-1, with a weak D call TRBD2 (5 bases). This CDR3 comprises 16 residues. CDR1 is LGHNA and CDR2 is YSLEER in the germline V gene. V was trimmed by 3 bases and J by 2 bases, leaving 14 bases between them. CDR3 DNA sequence: TGCGCCAGCAGCCACCGTGCGGGCTTCACCTACAATGAGCAGTTCTTC. This sequence encodes CASSHRAGFTYNEQFF.

The V call is TRBV11-2, the J call TRBJ1-1; TRBD1 aligns across 7 bases. This CDR3 region has 14 residues. Unmatched junction bases numbered 6, after V lost 4 bases and J lost 4 bases. Germline assignment: CDR1 SGHAT and CDR2 FQNNGV. The CDR3 DNA follows: TGTGCCAGCAGCTCCACCCCAGGGGGCACTGAAGCTTTCTTT. It yields the protein CASSSTPGGTEAFF.

The chain links TRBV7-2 to TRBJ1-3; D is perhaps TRBD1 (5 bases). The CDR3 spans 16 residues. The V and J ends lost 5 bases and 0 bases respectively, with 14 bases between them. Germline V gene data show CDR1 as SGHTA and CDR2 as FQGNSA. The CDR3 reads CASSPLGTNSGNTIYF. In DNA form, the CDR3 reads TGTGCCAGCAGCCCCCTCGGGACTAACTCTGGAAACACCATATATTTT.

This sequence joins TRBV7-9 and TRBJ1-2; tentatively, D is TRBD1 (5 bases). The CDR3 contains 15 residues. CDR1 is SEHNR and CDR2 is FQNEAQ in the germline V gene (reference sequence). The V end was cut by 7 bases, the J end by 4 bases, with 19 bases between. CDR3 sequence reads: CASTSQQDQGYGYTF. The CDR3 coding sequence is TGTGCCAGCACCTCCCAACAGGACCAAGGCTATGGCTACACCTTC.

The chain uses TRBV29-1 and TRBJ2-3; tentative D call: TRBD2 (5 bases). Germline V gene lookup returns CDR1 SQVTM and CDR2 ANQGSEA. The CDR3 consists of 15 residues. V shed 1 base and J shed 0 bases, with 11 bases lying between them. CDR3 in amino acids: CSVEGENASTDTQYF. For the CDR3, the DNA is TGCAGCGTTGAAGGGGAGAACGCTAGCACAGATACGCAGTATTTT.

J is TRBJ2-3 and V is TRBV27; 12 positions match TRBD2. The CDR3 contains 15 residues. Germline V gene lookup returns CDR1 MNHEY and CDR2 SMNVEV (reference sequence). V was pared by 6 bases and J by 8 bases, with 9 bases of the junction left unmatched. Here the CDR3 reads CASRRLAGADGTQYF. The CDR3 DNA reads as TGTGCCAGCAGAAGACTAGCGGGAGCGGATGGTACGCAGTATTTT.

This chain links TRBV5-1 with TRBJ2-3, with 10 bases that match TRBD2. Germline assignment: CDR1 SGHRS and CDR2 YFSETQ. Trimming took 0 bases from V and 5 from J; bases not matched to a gene: 6. The CDR3 has 16 amino acids. The CDR3 sequence: CASSLDLAGAKDTQYF. The CDR3 DNA follows: TGCGCCAGCAGCTTGGACCTAGCGGGAGCTAAAGATACGCAGTATTTT.

The rearrangement joins TRBV7-9 to TRBJ2-5, with a weak D call TRBD2 (5 bases). Germline lookup yields CDR1 SEHNR and CDR2 FQNEAQ (reference sequence). The CDR3 consists of 13 residues. Deletions cut 3 bases from V and 3 bases from J, with 8 bases between. The CDR3 here is CASSFEGEETQYF. In DNA form, the CDR3 reads TGTGCCAGCAGCTTCGAGGGCGAAGAGACCCAGTACTTC.

A remark on this clone: The sample has other DNA sequences that encode this CDR3 too. The CDR3 nucleotides read TGTGCCAGCAGTCCCGGGACTAGCGGGGGAAATGAGCAGTTCTTC. It specifies CASSPGTSGGNEQFF. The genes are TRBV27 and TRBJ2-1; 14 bases fit TRBD2. Germline loops: CDR1 MNHEY, CDR2 SMNVEV (reference sequence). The CDR3 is 15 residues long. The trim removed 5 bases at V and 7 bases at J, leaving 4 bases unmatched.

This chain connects TRBV28 to TRBJ2-7; 7 positions match TRBD1. Trimming removed 6 bases from V and 5 bases from J; junction bases left unmatched: 7. Germline lookup yields CDR1 MDHEN and CDR2 SYDVKM. This CDR3 spans 13 amino acids. DNA for the CDR3: TGTGCCAGCAGCCAAGGGACAGCTCACGAGCAGTACTTC. Translation gives CASSQGTAHEQYF.

V is TRBV12-5 and J is TRBJ2-7; D might be TRBD1 (6 bases). CDR1 and CDR2 from the germline V gene are LGHNT and FRNRAP. Trimming shortened V by 0 bases and J by 2 bases, and 8 bases separated the two germline ends. The CDR3 is made up of 14 amino acids. For the CDR3, the DNA is TGTGCTAGTGGTTTGGTACAGGGCCCCTACGAGCAGTACTTC. This codes for CASGLVQGPYEQYF.